The 10 T cell receptor beta chains listed next were all sequenced from one sample in a study of neurological immune-mediated disorders. TCRdb independently ran MiXCR on the 5' RACE reads; one entry per CDR3 protein. Here the sample spans 60,000 to 85,000 distinct CDR3 sequences, under 5.5% being singletons. The sequenced material came from PBMCs. The receptor source for this set is a woman in her seventies with multiple sclerosis.

This clonotype was found many times. The J gene is TRBJ2-7, the V gene TRBV6-6, with D uncertain. V gave up 8 bases and J gave up 7 bases, with 3 bases separating them. The CDR3 covers 8 residues. The germline CDR1 and CDR2 sequences are MNHNY and SVGAGI (reference sequence). The CDR3 spells CASPEQYF. In DNA, the CDR3 is TGTGCCAGCCCTGAGCAGTACTTC.

This clonotype was seen at least ten times. The J gene is TRBJ2-7, the V gene TRBV4-1; tentative D call: TRBD2 (5 bases). V was cut by 0 bases and J by 3 bases, with 9 bases left in between. CDR1 is MGHRA and CDR2 is YSYEKL in the germline V gene. The CDR3 has 14 amino acids. CDR3 in amino acids: CASSQERGNYEQYF. CDR3 sequence (DNA): TGCGCCAGCAGCCAAGAACGGGGAAACTACGAGCAGTACTTC.

This clonotype was seen many times. The chain is built from TRBV11-1 and TRBJ2-5; 10 nucleotides line up with TRBD2. Germline CDR1 reads SGHAT; CDR2 reads FQDESV (reference sequence). The CDR3 runs to 14 residues. V gave up 5 bases and J gave up 4 bases; unmatched junction bases: 4. CDR3 sequence (DNA): TGTGCCAGCAGCCCCAGACTAGCGGGAGAGACCCAGTACTTC. This translates into CASSPRLAGETQYF.

This clonotype was counted only a few times. This chain connects TRBV7-8 to TRBJ1-5, with 7 bases lining up with TRBD1. The CDR3 has 15 residues. V lost 5 bases and J lost 3; bases outside the gene matches: 7. Germline lookup yields CDR1 SGHVS and CDR2 FQNEAQ. The CDR3 region is CASSKDRVDNQPQHF. The CDR3 DNA follows: TGTGCCAGCAGCAAAGACAGGGTGGACAATCAGCCCCAGCATTTT. The variable domain in full, completed from reference TRBV7-8 and TRBJ1-5, reads GAGVSQSPRYKVAKRGQDVALRCDPISGHVSLFWYQQALGQGPEFLTYFQNEAQLDKSGLPSDRFFAERPEGSVSTLKIQRTQQEDSAVYLCASSKDRVDNQPQHFGDGTRLSIL.

The sample holds many counts of this clonotype. The gene calls are TRBV5-6 and TRBJ1-4; no firm D call. The germline gives CDR1 SGHDT, CDR2 YYEEEE. V gave up 3 bases and J gave up 4 bases, with 1 base separating them. The CDR3 consists of 11 residues. The DNA for the CDR3 is TGTGCCAGCAGCTATAATGAAAAACTGTTTTTT. Its protein is CASSYNEKLFF.

In this sample, this clonotype turned up many times. The genes are TRBV4-1 and TRBJ1-2; D gene uncertain. This CDR3 region has 15 residues. The germline CDR1 and CDR2 sequences are MGHRA and YSYEKL. The V and J ends lost 0 bases and 3 bases respectively, with 11 bases between them. CDR3 bases: TGCGCCAGCAGCCAAGATGAGGCAGGCTACTATGGCTACACCTTC. Translating gives CASSQDEAGYYGYTF.

With regard to this clonotype: The junction and the germline gene differ at one end; a read error may be behind it. This chain joins TRBV7-9 and TRBJ2-1; TRBD1 aligns across 7 bases. The CDR3 is 12 amino acids. Germline V CDR1 and CDR2: SEHNR, FQNEAQ (reference sequence). In nucleotides, the CDR3 is TGTGACAGCAGTACACAGGGGTATGAGCAGTTCTTC. This encodes CDSSTQGYEQFF.

Notes on this clonotype: At one end the junction does not follow the germline gene, possibly because of a read error. The chain joins TRBV6-2 or TRBV6-3 to TRBJ1-5; D ambiguous. The germline CDR1 and CDR2 sequences are MNHEY and SVGEGT. This CDR3 spans 12 amino acids. The CDR3 region has the DNA TGTGCCACCGGGGAGGGTTATCAGCACCAGCATTTT. Its protein product is CATGEGYQHQHF.

This clonotype was counted at least ten times. The chain carries TRBV30 and TRBJ2-5; 12 bases line up with TRBD1. Losses at the gene ends were 4 bases for V and 4 bases for J; bases not matched to a gene: 7. The CDR3 is 15 amino acids. The germline V gene has CDR1 GTSNPN and CDR2 SVGIG (reference sequence). CDR3 sequence reads: CAWTGTGGFGETQYF. As DNA, the CDR3 is TGTGCCTGGACCGGGACAGGGGGCTTTGGAGAGACCCAGTACTTC.

This clonotype was seen many times. The chain couples TRBV7-6 to TRBJ2-5; TRBD2 agrees at 9 bases. The trim removed 1 base at V and 2 bases at J, leaving 8 bases unmatched. CDR3 length equals 17 residues. Germline V gene sequence: CDR1 SGHVS, CDR2 FNYEAQ. CDR3 in amino acids: CASSLVASGTRQETQYF. Here the CDR3 DNA reads TGTGCCAGCAGCTTAGTAGCTAGCGGGACAAGACAAGAGACCCAGTACTTC.